What follows are 8 T cell receptor beta chains derived from one specimen sequenced in a study of CXCR3-negative and CXCR3-positive naive CD8 T cells. The antigens of these receptors remain unknown. The authors made the TRB cDNA libraries by 5' RACE using UMI labels. TCRdb derives one entry per CDR3 protein from the 5' RACE reads, leaving out DNA. The listing contains 2,500 to 4,000 distinct CDR3 sequences. Findings of the study overall: The study found more hydrophobic TRB CDR3s in CXCR3-positive naive cells than in CXCR3-negative naive cells.

Source material: naive CXCR3+ CD8+ T cells from blood. The subset denotes: CD45RO-CCR7+CD27+CD95- naive CD8+ T cells expressing CXCR3 (TNR3+). Source of these receptors: a human donor in good health. Some clones in this sample may be carry-over from other donors' samples.

By frequency, this clonotype is medium-sized. This chain connects TRBV7-6 to TRBJ2-1; TCRdb reports TRBD2, a call that lacks DNA to check it against. Germline-derived CDR1 and CDR2 are SGHVS and FNYEAQ. The CDR3 sequence is 16 residues long. CDR3 loop: CASSLVGLAKVDEQFF.

The chain has TRBV4-2 and TRBJ2-1; the TRBD2 assignment by TCRdb is unverifiable without DNA. The germline gives CDR1 LGHNA, CDR2 YNFKEQ. The CDR3 extends over 18 amino acids. CDR3 protein: CASSQDIGAGSWGNEQFF.

This clonotype registers medium-sized by frequency. This chain connects TRBV29-1 to TRBJ2-5; TCRdb calls TRBD1, which cannot be checked without DNA. CDR3 length: 13 residues. Germline lookup yields CDR1 SQVTM and CDR2 ANQGSEA. This CDR3 reads CSVVSTGKETQYF.

This clonotype is called medium-sized based on its frequency. J is TRBJ2-2 and V is TRBV30. Germline V gene lookup returns CDR1 GTSNPN and CDR2 SVGIG (reference sequence). This CDR3 is built from 15 residues. This chain's CDR3 is CAWSVRARTPGSCFF.

This clonotype registers large by frequency. This chain joins TRBV9 and TRBJ1-5; there is no DNA to check the TCRdb D call of TRBD1. This CDR3 is 15 amino acids long. CDR1 and CDR2 (germline): SGDLS, YYNGEE. The CDR3 loop reads CASSGDSNSNQPQHF.

This clonotype ranks as medium-sized in terms of frequency. This rearrangement joins TRBV7-2 to TRBJ1-2; TCRdb proposes TRBD1, but this gene call is untestable without DNA. Germline V gene sequence: CDR1 SGHTA, CDR2 FQGNSA. The CDR3 loop spans 14 amino acids. This CDR3 reads CASSSGTGSGGYTF.

CDR3 residues: CASSFDRISNYGYTF. The V gene is TRBV19, the J gene TRBJ1-2; lacking DNA, the TRBD1 call made by TCRdb goes unchecked. This CDR3 is 15 amino acids long. The germline CDR1 and CDR2 sequences are LNHDA and SQIVND (reference sequence).

The chain recombines TRBV18 with TRBJ1-1. Per germline, CDR1 KGHSH and CDR2 LQKENI. The CDR3 spans 12 residues. Here the CDR3 reads CASSPTNTEAFF.